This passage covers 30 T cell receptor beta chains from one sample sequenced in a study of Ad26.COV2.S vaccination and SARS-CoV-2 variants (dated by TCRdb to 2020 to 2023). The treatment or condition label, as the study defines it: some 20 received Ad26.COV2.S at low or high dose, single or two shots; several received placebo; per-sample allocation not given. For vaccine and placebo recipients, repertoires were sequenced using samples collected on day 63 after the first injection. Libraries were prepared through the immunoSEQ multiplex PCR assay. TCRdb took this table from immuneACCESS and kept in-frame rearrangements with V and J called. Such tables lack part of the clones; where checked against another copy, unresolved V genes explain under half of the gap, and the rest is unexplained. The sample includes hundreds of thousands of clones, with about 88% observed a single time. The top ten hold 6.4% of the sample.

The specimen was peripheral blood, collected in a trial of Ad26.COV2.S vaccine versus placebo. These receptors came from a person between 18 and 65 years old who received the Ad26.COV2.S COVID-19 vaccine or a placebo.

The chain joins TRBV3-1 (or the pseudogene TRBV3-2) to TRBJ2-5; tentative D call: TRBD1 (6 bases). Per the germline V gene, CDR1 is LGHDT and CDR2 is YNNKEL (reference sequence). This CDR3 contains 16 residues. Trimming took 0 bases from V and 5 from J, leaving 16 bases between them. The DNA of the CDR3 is TGTGCCAGCAGCCAAGATGGGCTAGGGGGTCGCGAGACCCAGTACTTC. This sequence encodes CASSQDGLGGRETQYF.

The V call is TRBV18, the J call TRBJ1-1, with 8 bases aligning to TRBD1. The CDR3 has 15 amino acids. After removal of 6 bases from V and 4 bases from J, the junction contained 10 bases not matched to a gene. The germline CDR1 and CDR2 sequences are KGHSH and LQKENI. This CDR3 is CASSLSGGGGTEAFF. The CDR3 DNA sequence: TGTGCCAGCTCGCTTTCAGGGGGCGGGGGCACTGAAGCTTTCTTT.

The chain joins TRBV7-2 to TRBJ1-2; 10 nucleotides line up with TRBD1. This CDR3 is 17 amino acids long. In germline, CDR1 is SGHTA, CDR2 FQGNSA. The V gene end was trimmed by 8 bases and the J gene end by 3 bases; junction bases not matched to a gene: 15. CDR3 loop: CASFDRDRGRAYYGYTF. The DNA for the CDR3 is TGTGCCAGCTTTGACCGGGACAGGGGAAGAGCCTACTATGGCTACACCTTC.

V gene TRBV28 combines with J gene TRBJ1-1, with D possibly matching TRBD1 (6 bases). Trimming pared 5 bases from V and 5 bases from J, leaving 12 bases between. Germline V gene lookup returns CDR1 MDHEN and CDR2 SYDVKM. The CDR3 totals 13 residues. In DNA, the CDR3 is TGTGCCAGCAGTGTCTCAGGGGTGACTGAAGCTTTCTTT. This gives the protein CASSVSGVTEAFF.

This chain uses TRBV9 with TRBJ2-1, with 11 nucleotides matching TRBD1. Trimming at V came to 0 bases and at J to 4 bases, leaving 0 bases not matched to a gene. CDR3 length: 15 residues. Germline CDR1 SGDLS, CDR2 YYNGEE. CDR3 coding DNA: TGTGCCAGCAGCGTAGGGGACAGGGGGTACAATGAGCAGTTCTTC. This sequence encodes CASSVGDRGYNEQFF.

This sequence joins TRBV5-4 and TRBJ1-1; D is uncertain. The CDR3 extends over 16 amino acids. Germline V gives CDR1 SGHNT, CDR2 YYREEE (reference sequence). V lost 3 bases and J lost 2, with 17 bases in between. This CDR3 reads CASSSIYSNRNTEAFF. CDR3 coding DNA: TGTGCCAGCAGCTCAATTTACAGCAATAGAAACACTGAAGCTTTCTTT.

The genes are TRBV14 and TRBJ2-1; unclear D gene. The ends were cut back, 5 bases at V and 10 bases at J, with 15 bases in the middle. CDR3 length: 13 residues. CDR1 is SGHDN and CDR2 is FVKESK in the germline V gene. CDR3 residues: CASSSLPDSEQFF. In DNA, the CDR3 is TGTGCCAGCAGCTCTCTTCCTGACTCGGAGCAGTTCTTC. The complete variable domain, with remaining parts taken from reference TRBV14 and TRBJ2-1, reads EAGVTQFPSHSVIEKGQTVTLRCDPISGHDNLYWYRRVMGKEIKFLLHFVKESKQDESGMPNNRFLAERTGGTYSTLKVQPAELEDSGVYFCASSSLPDSEQFFGPGTRLTVL.

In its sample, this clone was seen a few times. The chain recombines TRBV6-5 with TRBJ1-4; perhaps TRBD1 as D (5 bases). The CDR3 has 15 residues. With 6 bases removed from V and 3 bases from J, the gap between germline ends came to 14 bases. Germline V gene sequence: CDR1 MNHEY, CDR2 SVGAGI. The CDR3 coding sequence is TGTGCCAGCAGCACCACAGGATCGGCTAATGAAAAACTGTTTTTT. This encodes CASSTTGSANEKLFF.

The CDR3 sequence is CASIGTANTGELFF. CDR3 nucleotide sequence: TGTGCCAGCATCGGGACGGCGAACACCGGGGAGCTGTTTTTT. V is TRBV7-9 and J is TRBJ2-2; possibly TRBD1 or TRBD2 for D (5 bases each). The V gene's germline CDR1 is SEHNR and CDR2 FQNEAQ (reference sequence). The CDR3 consists of 14 residues. Trimming took 7 bases from V and 0 from J, leaving 9 bases between them. Combining the CDR3 with reference TRBV7-9 and TRBJ2-2 gives the whole variable domain DTGVSQNPRHKITKRGQNVTFRCDPISEHNRLYWYRQTLGQGPEFLTYFQNEAQLEKSRLLSDRFSAERPKGSFSTLEIQRTEQGDSAMYLCASIGTANTGELFFGEGSRLTVL.

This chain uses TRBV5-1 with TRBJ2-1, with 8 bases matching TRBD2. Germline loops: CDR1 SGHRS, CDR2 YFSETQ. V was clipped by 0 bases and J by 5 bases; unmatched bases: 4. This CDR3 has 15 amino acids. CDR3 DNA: TGCGCCAGCAGCTTGGTTTTAGCGGGAAACAATGAGCAGTTCTTC. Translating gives CASSLVLAGNNEQFF.

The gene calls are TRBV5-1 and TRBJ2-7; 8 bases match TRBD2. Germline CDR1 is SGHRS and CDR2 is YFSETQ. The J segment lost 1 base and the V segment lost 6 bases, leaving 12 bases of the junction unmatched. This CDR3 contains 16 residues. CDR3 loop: CASTARGGTSSYEQYF. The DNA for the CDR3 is TGCGCCAGCACTGCGCGCGGTGGGACTAGTTCCTACGAGCAGTACTTC. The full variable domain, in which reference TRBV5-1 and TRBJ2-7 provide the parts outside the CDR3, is KAGVTQTPRYLIKTRGQQVTLSCSPISGHRSVSWYQQTPGQGLQFLFEYFSETQRNKGNFPGRFSGRQFSNSRSEMNVSTLELGDSALYLCASTARGGTSSYEQYFGPGTRLTVT.

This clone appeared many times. The CDR3 here is CAAEVESPLHF. CDR3 DNA sequence: TGTGCCGCGGAGGTCGAGTCACCCCTCCACTTT. This chain joins TRBV30 and TRBJ1-6, with D uncertain. Trimming took off 8 bases at V and 10 bases at J, with 12 bases between the two ends. The CDR3 length is 11 residues. CDR1 and CDR2 (germline): GTSNPN, SVGIG (reference sequence).

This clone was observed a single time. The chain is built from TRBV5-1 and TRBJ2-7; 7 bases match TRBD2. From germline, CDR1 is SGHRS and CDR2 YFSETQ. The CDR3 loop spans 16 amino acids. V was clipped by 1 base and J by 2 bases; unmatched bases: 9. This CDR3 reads CASSLSTASGTYEQYF. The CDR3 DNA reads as TGCGCCAGCAGCTTGAGTACGGCTAGCGGAACCTACGAGCAGTACTTC. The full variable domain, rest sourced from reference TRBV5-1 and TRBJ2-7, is KAGVTQTPRYLIKTRGQQVTLSCSPISGHRSVSWYQQTPGQGLQFLFEYFSETQRNKGNFPGRFSGRQFSNSRSEMNVSTLELGDSALYLCASSLSTASGTYEQYFGPGTRLTVT.

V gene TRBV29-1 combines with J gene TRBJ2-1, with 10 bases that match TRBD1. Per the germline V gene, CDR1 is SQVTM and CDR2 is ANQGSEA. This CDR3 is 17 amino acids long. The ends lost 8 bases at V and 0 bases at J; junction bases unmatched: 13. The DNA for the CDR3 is TGCAGCCTGGGGGGACAGGGGCCCGCACTCTCCTACAATGAGCAGTTCTTC. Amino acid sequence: CSLGGQGPALSYNEQFF.

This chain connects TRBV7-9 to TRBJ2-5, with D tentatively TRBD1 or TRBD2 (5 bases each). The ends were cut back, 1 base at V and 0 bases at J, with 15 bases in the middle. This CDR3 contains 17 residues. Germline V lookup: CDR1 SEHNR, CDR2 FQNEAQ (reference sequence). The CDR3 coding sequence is TGTGCCAGCAGCTTAGAACGGGACCGCTGGTACCAAGAGACCCAGTACTTC. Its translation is CASSLERDRWYQETQYF.

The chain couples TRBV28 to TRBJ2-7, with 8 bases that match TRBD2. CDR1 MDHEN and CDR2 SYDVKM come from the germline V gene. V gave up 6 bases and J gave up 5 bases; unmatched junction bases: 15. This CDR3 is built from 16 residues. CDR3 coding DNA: TGTGCCAGCAGACTTCTTTTGCCTAGCGGGTATGACGAGCAGTACTTC. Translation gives CASRLLLPSGYDEQYF. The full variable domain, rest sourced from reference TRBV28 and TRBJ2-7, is DVKVTQSSRYLVKRTGEKVFLECVQDMDHENMFWYRQDPGLGLRLIYFSYDVKMKEKGDIPEGYSVSREKKERFSLILESASTNQTSMYLCASRLLLPSGYDEQYFGPGTRLTVT.

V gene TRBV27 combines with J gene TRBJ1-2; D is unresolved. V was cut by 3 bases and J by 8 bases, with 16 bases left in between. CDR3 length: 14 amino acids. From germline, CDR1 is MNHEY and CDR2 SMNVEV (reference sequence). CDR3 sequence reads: CASSFGSGVRGYTF. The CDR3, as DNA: TGTGCCAGCAGTTTTGGCAGCGGGGTGCGGGGCTACACCTTC.

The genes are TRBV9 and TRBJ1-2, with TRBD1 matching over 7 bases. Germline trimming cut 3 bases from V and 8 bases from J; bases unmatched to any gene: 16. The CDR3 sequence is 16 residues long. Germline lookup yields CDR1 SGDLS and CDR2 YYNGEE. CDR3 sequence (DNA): TGTGCCAGCAGCGAGCCCCTATTCGACAGGGCTAGGGGCTACACCTTC. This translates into CASSEPLFDRARGYTF.

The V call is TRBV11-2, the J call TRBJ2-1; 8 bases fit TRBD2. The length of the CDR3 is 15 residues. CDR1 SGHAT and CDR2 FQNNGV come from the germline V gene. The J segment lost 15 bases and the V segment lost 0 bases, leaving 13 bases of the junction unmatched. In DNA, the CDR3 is TGTGCCAGCAGCTTAGATATCAGCGGGAGACGATCAGCGTTCTTC. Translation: CASSLDISGRRSAFF.

CDR3 residues: CASGLAGQGARGYTF. The CDR3, as DNA: TGTGCTAGTGGTTTGGCAGGCCAGGGGGCACGGGGCTACACCTTC. The chain joins TRBV12-5 to TRBJ1-2, with 8 bases aligning to TRBD1. The CDR3 extends over 15 amino acids. Germline-derived CDR1 and CDR2 are LGHNT and FRNRAP. Germline trimming cut 1 base from V and 8 bases from J; bases unmatched to any gene: 9.

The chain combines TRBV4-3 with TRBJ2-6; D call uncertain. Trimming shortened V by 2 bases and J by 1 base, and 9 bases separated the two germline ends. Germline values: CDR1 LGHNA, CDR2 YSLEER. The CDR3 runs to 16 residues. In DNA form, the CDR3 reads TGCGCCAGCAGCCAACGGGCCGCGTCTGGGGCCAACGTCCTGACTTTC. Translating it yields CASSQRAASGANVLTF.

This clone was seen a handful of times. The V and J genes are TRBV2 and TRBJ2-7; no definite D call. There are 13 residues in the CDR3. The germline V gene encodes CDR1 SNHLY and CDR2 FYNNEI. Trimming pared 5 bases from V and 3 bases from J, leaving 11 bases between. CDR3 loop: CASSMDGFYEQYF. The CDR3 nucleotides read TGTGCCAGCAGTATGGACGGTTTCTACGAGCAGTACTTC.

The DNA of the CDR3 is TGTGCCAGGGACTCAAGCGGAGCTAACTATGGCTACACCTTC. Its translation is CARDSSGANYGYTF. The V and J genes are TRBV5-8 and TRBJ1-2; D unclear. In germline, CDR1 is SGHTS, CDR2 YDEGEE. V lost 8 bases and J 0 bases, leaving 14 bases between the germline ends. This CDR3 is 14 amino acids long.

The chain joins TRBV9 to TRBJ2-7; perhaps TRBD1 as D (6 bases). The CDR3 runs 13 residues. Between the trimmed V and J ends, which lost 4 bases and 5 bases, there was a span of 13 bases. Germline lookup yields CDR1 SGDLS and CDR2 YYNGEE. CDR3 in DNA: TGTGCCAGCAGCCCTACAGGGAACCACGAGCAGTACTTC. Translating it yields CASSPTGNHEQYF.

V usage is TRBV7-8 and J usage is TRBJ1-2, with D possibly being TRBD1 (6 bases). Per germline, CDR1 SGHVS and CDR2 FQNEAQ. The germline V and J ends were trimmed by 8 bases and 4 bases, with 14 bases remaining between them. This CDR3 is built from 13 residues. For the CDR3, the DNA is TGTGCCAGCGGGGGGGGCGCGGGCTATGGCTACACCTTC. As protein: CASGGGAGYGYTF.

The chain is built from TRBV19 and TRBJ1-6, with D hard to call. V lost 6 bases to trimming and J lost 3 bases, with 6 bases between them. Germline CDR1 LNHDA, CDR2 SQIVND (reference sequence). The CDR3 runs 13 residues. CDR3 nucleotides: TGTGCCAGTAGCCGGGACTATAATTCACCCCTCCACTTT. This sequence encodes CASSRDYNSPLHF.

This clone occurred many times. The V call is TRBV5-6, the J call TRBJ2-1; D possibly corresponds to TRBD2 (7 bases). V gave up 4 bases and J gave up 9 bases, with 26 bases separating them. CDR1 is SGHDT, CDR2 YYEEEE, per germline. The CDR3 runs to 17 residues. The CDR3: CASSPQGGGGPTAEQFF. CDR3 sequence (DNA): TGTGCCAGCAGCCCCCAGGGAGGGGGAGGGCCTACCGCTGAGCAGTTCTTC.

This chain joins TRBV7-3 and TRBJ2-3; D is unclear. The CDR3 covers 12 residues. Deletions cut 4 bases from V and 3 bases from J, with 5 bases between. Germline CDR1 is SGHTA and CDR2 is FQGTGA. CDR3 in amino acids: CASSSVTDTQYF. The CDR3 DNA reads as TGTGCCAGCAGCTCCGTAACAGATACGCAGTATTTT.

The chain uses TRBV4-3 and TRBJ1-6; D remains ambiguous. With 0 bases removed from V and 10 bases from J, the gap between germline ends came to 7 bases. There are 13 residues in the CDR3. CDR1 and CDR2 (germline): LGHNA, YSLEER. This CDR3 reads CASSQDGISPLHF. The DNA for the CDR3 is TGCGCCAGCAGCCAAGATGGGATATCACCCCTCCACTTT.

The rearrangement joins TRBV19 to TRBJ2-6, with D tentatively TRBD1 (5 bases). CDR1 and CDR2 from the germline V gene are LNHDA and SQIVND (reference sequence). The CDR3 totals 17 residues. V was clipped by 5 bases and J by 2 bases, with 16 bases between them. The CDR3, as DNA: TGTGCCAGTAGTTTTCGACTCCAGGGTACTGGGGCCAACGTCCTGACTTTC. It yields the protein CASSFRLQGTGANVLTF.